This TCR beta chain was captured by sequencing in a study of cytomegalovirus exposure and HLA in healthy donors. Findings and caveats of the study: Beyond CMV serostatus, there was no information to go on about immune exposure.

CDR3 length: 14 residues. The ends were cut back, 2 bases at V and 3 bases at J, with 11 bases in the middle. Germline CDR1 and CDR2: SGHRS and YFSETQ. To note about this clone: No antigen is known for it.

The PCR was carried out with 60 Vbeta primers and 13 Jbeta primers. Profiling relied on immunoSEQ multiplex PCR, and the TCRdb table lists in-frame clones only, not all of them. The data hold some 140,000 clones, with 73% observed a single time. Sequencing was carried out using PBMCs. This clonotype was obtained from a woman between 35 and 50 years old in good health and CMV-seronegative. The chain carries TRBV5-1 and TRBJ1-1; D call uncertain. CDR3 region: CASSFHGEDTEAFF. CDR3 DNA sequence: TGCGCCAGCAGCTTTCACGGGGAGGACACTGAAGCTTTCTTT.